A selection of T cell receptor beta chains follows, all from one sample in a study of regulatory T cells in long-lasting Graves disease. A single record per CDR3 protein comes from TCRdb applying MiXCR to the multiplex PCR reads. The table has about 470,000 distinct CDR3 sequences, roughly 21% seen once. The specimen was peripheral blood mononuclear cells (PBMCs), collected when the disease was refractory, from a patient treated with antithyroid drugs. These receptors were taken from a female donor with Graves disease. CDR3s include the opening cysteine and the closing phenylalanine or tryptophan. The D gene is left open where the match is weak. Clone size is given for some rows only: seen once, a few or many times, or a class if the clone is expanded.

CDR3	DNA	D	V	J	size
CASSLRTDGRAFF	TGTGCCAGCAGCTTGCGGACGGACGGGAGGGCTTTCTTT	.	TRBV5-6	TRBJ1-1	few
CASSLASGDGTEAFF	TGTGCCAGCAGTTTAGCGTCGGGGGACGGCACTGAAGCTTTCTTT	.	TRBV12-3/TRBV12-4	TRBJ1-1	medium-sized
CSVLQELNTEAFF	TGCAGCGTTCTACAGGAGCTGAACACTGAAGCTTTCTTT	.	TRBV29-1	TRBJ1-1	.
CAISEGGAWTGELFF	TGTGCCATCAGTGAGGGGGGCGCGTGGACCGGGGAGCTGTTTTTT	.	TRBV10-3	TRBJ2-2	.
CASSPGGHIQYF	TGCGCCAGCAGTCCGGGAGGCCACATTCAGTACTTC	TRBD2	TRBV10-1	TRBJ2-4	.
CSAQLGQLNTEAFF	TGCAGTGCTCAACTGGGACAGTTGAACACTGAAGCTTTCTTT	TRBD1	TRBV20-1	TRBJ1-1	few
CASSLAVGSGNTIYF	TGCGCCAGCAGCTTGGCCGTAGGCTCTGGAAACACCATATATTTT	.	TRBV5-1	TRBJ1-3	few
CSAGQGPYNYGYTF	TGCAGCGCCGGACAGGGACCGTATAACTATGGCTACACCTTC	TRBD1	TRBV29-1	TRBJ1-2	.
CASSLSAESERLFF	TGTGCCAGCAGTTTATCGGCGGAGAGTGAAAGACTGTTTTTT	.	TRBV12-3/TRBV12-4	TRBJ1-4	.
CASSLNEGDTQYF	TGTGCCAGCAGCTTAAATGAGGGGGATACGCAGTATTTT	.	TRBV11-2	TRBJ2-3	.
CASSLSWQAEAFF	TGTGCCAGCAGCTTGTCTTGGCAGGCTGAAGCTTTCTTT	.	TRBV7-9	TRBJ1-1	.
CASSDNRNSPLHF	TGTGCCAGCAGTGATAACAGGAATTCACCCCTCCACTTT	.	TRBV6-1	TRBJ1-6	.
CASSPKYEQYF	TGTGCCAGCAGTCCCAAGTACGAGCAGTACTTC	.	TRBV2	TRBJ2-7	many
CASSDRVVSFTQPQHF	TGTGCCAGCAGTGACCGGGTGGTGTCCTTTACTCAGCCCCAGCATTTT	.	TRBV6-1	TRBJ1-5	many
CASSEGQGRMEKLFF	TGTGCCAGCAGTGAAGGACAGGGAAGAATGGAAAAACTGTTTTTT	TRBD1	TRBV6-1	TRBJ1-4	many
CATSAGGSSTEAFF	TGTGCCACCAGTGCAGGGGGTTCGAGCACTGAAGCTTTCTTT	TRBD1	TRBV24-1	TRBJ1-1	many
CASSYGTAKYEQYF	TGTGCCAGCAGTTACGGGACGGCCAAATACGAGCAGTACTTC	.	TRBV6-5	TRBJ2-7	.
CSGAGSNTGELFF	TGCAGTGGGGCGGGGTCGAACACCGGGGAGCTGTTTTTT	.	TRBV20-1	TRBJ2-2	few
CASSDTSLTGHYEQYF	TGTGCCAGCAGCGACACGAGCCTAACGGGGCACTACGAGCAGTACTTC	.	TRBV7-9	TRBJ2-7	.
CASSGGTVGNQPQHF	TGTGCCAGCAGTGGAGGGACCGTTGGCAATCAGCCCCAGCATTTT	.	TRBV2	TRBJ1-5	many
CASSYSPPPWGTDTQYF	TGTGCCAGCAGTTACTCGCCCCCTCCTTGGGGCACAGATACGCAGTATTTT	.	TRBV12-3/TRBV12-4	TRBJ2-3	.
CASSQIAGGKQTQYF	TGCGCCAGCAGCCAAATAGCAGGGGGGAAACAGACCCAGTACTTC	.	TRBV4-1	TRBJ2-5	few
CASSIDYAGSYGYTF	TGTGCCAGTAGTATAGATTATGCAGGTTCCTATGGCTACACCTTC	.	TRBV19	TRBJ1-2	many
CASSSDSFFEYF	TGTGCCAGCAGCAGCGACAGTTTTTTCGAGTACTTC	.	TRBV12-3/TRBV12-4	TRBJ2-5	many
CASSQTSGPYHEQFF	TGCGCCAGCAGCCAAACTAGCGGTCCTTACCATGAGCAGTTCTTC	TRBD2	TRBV4-3	TRBJ2-1	once
CASSLLKYTEAFF	TGTGCCAGCAGTTTACTCAAGTACACTGAAGCTTTCTTT	.	TRBV28	TRBJ1-1	many
CASSLSFTSFGETQYF	TGTGCCAGCAGTTTATCCTTCACTAGTTTTGGAGAGACCCAGTACTTC	.	TRBV28	TRBJ2-5	many
CSASLDRGQPQHF	TGCAGCGCTTCCCTGGACCGGGGTCAGCCCCAGCATTTT	.	TRBV29-1	TRBJ1-5	.
CASSFGEFNQPQHF	TGTGCCAGCAGTTTTGGGGAGTTTAATCAGCCCCAGCATTTT	.	TRBV28	TRBJ1-5	many
CASTGTGGSAGELFF	TGTGCCAGCACAGGGACAGGGGGCTCCGCCGGGGAGCTGTTTTTT	TRBD1	TRBV2	TRBJ2-2	many
CASSISRTGGVYGYTF	TGTGCCAGTAGTATAAGTAGGACAGGGGGCGTGTACGGCTACACCTTC	TRBD1	TRBV19	TRBJ1-2	.
CASSLSPGDYGYTF	TGTGCCAGCAGCTTATCCCCAGGAGACTATGGCTACACCTTC	.	TRBV7-2	TRBJ1-2	.
CASSPGVNTGELFF	TGTGCCAGCAGCCCCGGAGTGAACACCGGGGAGCTGTTTTTT	.	TRBV6-1	TRBJ2-2	many
CASSLGFGEKLFF	TGTGCCAGCAGCTTAGGGTTCGGGGAAAAACTGTTTTTT	.	TRBV7-8	TRBJ1-4	.
CASSLMTDTQYF	TGTGCCAGCAGTTTAATGACCGATACGCAGTATTTT	.	TRBV27	TRBJ2-3	few
CASSDGTRGYSGANVLTF	TGTGCCAGCAGTGATGGGACCCGGGGGTACTCTGGGGCCAACGTCCTGACTTTC	.	TRBV25-1	TRBJ2-6	many
CASRGNTEAFF	TGTGCCAGCCGGGGGAACACTGAAGCTTTCTTT	.	TRBV6-1	TRBJ1-1	many
CASSLGGLDNSPLHF	TGTGCCAGCAGTTTAGGAGGGCTCGACAATTCACCCCTCCACTTT	.	TRBV28	TRBJ1-6	many
CASSIAMGGGEQYF	TGTGCCAGTAGTATAGCTATGGGGGGGGGAGAGCAGTACTTC	TRBD2	TRBV19	TRBJ2-7	few
CASSENRGLQETQYF	TGTGCCAGCAGCGAGAACAGGGGGCTCCAAGAGACCCAGTACTTC	TRBD1	TRBV14	TRBJ2-5	few
CSAPEGSSYEQYF	TGCAGTGCCCCGGAGGGGAGCTCCTACGAGCAGTACTTC	.	TRBV20-1	TRBJ2-7	.
CSATEGGANVLTF	TGCAGCGCCACTGAGGGGGGGGCCAACGTCCTGACTTTC	.	TRBV29-1	TRBJ2-6	.
CASSSLLQGERNSPLHF	TGTGCCAGCAGTTCCCTTTTACAGGGGGAACGGAATTCACCCCTCCACTTT	TRBD1	TRBV27	TRBJ1-6	many
CASKTGSTYEQYF	TGTGCCAGCAAAACAGGGTCGACCTACGAGCAGTACTTC	.	TRBV28	TRBJ2-7	many
CASRALQGRAFF	TGTGCCAGCCGAGCCTTACAGGGTCGGGCTTTCTTT	.	TRBV19	TRBJ1-1	few